This T cell receptor (beta chain) was sequenced during a study of T cell responses to AZD1222 COVID-19 vaccine. Study outcomes and limitations: The CD4 TCRs associated with vaccination extended across spike and predominated at 160-218 and 743-854. In the spike-specific TCR repertoire, nearly half reportedly target unmutated variant regions. At study baseline, merely five or six AZD1222 recipients were seropositive.

To note about this clone: The antigen is undetermined.

The ends were cut back, 3 bases at V and 7 bases at J, with 21 bases in the middle. This CDR3 spans 16 amino acids. Germline V CDR1 and CDR2: MNHEY, SMNVEV (reference sequence). Using immunoSEQ multiplex PCR, the repertoire was profiled, and TCRdb retains in-frame clones only, with some absent. In the table there are roughly 150,000 clones, roughly nine tenths of which are singletons. The chain recombines TRBV27 with TRBJ1-2; D is perhaps TRBD1 (5 bases). The source is an adult who received the AZD1222 COVID-19 vaccine. The material sequenced was peripheral blood, taken 28 days after the second AZD1222 dose. The CDR3, as DNA: TGTGCCAGCAGTTTCCGGGACCTCGGGGGGATTGGTGGCTACACCTTC. It specifies CASSFRDLGGIGGYTF.